This TCR beta chain was retrieved from a study of OX40 agonist ivuxolimab in advanced cancers. Study overall: One hepatocellular carcinoma and two cutaneous melanoma patients partially responded.

Comments on this clone: The antigen is undetermined.

CDR1 and CDR2 from the germline V gene are SGHRS and YFSETQ. Trimming stripped 0 bases from V and 3 bases from J, with 12 bases between. CDR3 size: 15 residues. Sequenced by immunoSEQ multiplex PCR; TCRdb stores in-frame clones only, minus some. Seen here are about 31,000 clones, about 87% observed once, and the top ten hold about 25%. Regarding the study as a whole: With doses of 0.1 to 3.0 mg/kg, CD4+ and CD8+ blood T cells had undergone clonal expansion by week 6. Also showing low normalized T-cell clonal expansion were some of the nonresponders.

The sequence came from an adult with an advanced solid tumor such as melanoma, head and neck, liver or kidney cancer. The sample consisted of CD4+ or CD8+ T cells sorted from blood, taken in a trial of the OX40 agonist ivuxolimab. J is TRBJ2-5 and V is TRBV5-1; D might be TRBD1 (5 bases). CDR3 DNA sequence: TGCGCCAGCAGCTTGGTTGGGGCATTGAAAGAGACCCAGTACTTC. This sequence encodes CASSLVGALKETQYF.